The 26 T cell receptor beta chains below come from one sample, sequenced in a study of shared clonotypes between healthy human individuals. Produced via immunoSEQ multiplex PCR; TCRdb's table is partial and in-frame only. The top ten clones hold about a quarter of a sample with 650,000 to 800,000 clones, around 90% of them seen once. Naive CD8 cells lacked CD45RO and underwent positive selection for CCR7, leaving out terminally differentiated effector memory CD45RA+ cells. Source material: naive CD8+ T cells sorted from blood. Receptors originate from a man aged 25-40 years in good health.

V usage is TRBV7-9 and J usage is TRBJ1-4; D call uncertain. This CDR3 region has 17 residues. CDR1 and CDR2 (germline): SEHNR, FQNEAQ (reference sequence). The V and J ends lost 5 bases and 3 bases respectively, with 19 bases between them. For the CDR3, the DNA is TGTGCCAGCAGCCCCCGTGAGTTTGGAGCGGCTAATGAAAAACTGTTTTTT. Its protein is CASSPREFGAANEKLFF. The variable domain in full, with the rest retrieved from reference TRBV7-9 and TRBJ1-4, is DTGVSQNPRHKITKRGQNVTFRCDPISEHNRLYWYRQTLGQGPEFLTYFQNEAQLEKSRLLSDRFSAERPKGSFSTLEIQRTEQGDSAMYLCASSPREFGAANEKLFFGSGTQLSVL.

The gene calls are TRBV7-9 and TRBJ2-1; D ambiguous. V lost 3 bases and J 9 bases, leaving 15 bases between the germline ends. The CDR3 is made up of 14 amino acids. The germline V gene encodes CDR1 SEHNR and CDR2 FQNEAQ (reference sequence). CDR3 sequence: CASSLGTNWAEQFF. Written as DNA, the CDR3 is TGTGCCAGCAGCTTGGGCACCAACTGGGCTGAGCAGTTCTTC.

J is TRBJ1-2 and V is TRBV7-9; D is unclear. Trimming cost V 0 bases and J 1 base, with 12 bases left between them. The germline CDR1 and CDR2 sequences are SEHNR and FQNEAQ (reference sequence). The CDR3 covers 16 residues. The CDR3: CASSLATAEVNYGYTF. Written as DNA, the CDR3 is TGTGCCAGCAGCTTAGCAACGGCAGAAGTTAACTATGGCTACACCTTC.

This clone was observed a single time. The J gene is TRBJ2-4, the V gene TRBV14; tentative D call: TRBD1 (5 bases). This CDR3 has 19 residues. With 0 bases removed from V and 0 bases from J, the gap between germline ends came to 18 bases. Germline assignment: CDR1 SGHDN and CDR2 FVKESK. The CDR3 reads CASSQDWGTGDLAKNIQYF. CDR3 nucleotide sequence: TGTGCCAGCAGCCAAGATTGGGGAACAGGAGATCTAGCCAAAAACATTCAGTACTTC.

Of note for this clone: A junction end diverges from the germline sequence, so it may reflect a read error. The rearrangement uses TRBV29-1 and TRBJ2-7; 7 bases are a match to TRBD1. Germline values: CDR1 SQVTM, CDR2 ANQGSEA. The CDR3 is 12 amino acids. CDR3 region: CSVEGGASEQYF. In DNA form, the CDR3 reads TGCAGCGTCGAAGGGGGCGCGTCCGAGCAGTACTTC.

The CDR3 nucleotides read TGTGCCAGCAGACTTCAGGGAGGGAATGAGCAGTTCTTC. This codes for CASRLQGGNEQFF. The rearrangement links TRBV5-6 to TRBJ2-1; 7 nucleotides agree with TRBD2. Trimming cost V 5 bases and J 7 bases; bases outside gene matches: 6. Germline V gives CDR1 SGHDT, CDR2 YYEEEE. The CDR3 runs 13 residues.

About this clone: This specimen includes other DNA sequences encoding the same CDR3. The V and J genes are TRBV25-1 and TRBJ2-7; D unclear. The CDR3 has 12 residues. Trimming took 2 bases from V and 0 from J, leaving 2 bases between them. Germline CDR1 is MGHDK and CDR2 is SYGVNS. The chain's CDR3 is CASSEGSYEQYF. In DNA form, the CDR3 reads TGTGCCAGCAGTGAAGGCTCCTACGAGCAGTACTTC.

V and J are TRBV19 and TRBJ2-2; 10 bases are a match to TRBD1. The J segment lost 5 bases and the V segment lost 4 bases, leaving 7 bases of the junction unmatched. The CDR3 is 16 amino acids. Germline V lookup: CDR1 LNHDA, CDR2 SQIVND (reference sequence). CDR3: CASSNRDRGGTGELFF. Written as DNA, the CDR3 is TGTGCCAGTAGTAACCGGGACAGGGGAGGTACCGGGGAGCTGTTTTTT. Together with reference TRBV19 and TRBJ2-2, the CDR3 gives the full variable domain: DGGITQSPKYLFRKEGQNVTLSCEQNLNHDAMYWYRQDPGQGLRLIYYSQIVNDFQKGDIAEGYSVSREKKESFPLTVTSAQKNPTAFYLCASSNRDRGGTGELFFGEGSRLTVL.

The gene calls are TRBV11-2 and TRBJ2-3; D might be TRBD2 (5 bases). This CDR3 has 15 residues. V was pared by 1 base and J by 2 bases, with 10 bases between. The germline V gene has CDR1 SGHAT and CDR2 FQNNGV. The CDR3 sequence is CASSLALRDTDTQYF. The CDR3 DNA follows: TGTGCCAGCAGCTTAGCCCTCCGGGACACAGATACGCAGTATTTT.

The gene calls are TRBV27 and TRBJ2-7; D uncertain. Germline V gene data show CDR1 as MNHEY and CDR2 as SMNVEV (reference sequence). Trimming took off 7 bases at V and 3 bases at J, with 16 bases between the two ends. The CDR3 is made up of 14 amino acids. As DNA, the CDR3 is TGTGCCAGCATGGACGTCGGCCAAGGCTACGAGCAGTACTTC. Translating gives CASMDVGQGYEQYF.

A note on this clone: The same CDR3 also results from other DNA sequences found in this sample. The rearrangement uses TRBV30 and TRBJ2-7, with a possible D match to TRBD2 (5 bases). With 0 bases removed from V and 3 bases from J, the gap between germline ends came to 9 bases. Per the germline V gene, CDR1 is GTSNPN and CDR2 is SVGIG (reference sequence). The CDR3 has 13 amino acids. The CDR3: CAWSVGGSYEQYF. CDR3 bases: TGTGCCTGGAGTGTTGGTGGGAGCTACGAGCAGTACTTC.

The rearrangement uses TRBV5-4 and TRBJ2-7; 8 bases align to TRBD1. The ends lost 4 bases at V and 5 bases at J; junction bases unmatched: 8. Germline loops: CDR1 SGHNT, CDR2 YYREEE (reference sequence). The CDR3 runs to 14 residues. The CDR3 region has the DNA TGTGCCAGCAGCCCCGACAGGGGCTTCCACGAGCAGTACTTC. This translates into CASSPDRGFHEQYF.

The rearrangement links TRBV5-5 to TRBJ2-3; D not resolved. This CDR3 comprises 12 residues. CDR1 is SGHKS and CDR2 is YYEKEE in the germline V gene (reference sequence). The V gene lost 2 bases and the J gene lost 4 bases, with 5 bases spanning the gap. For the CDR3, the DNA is TGTGCCAGCAGCTTATTGGCAGATACGCAGTATTTT. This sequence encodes CASSLLADTQYF.

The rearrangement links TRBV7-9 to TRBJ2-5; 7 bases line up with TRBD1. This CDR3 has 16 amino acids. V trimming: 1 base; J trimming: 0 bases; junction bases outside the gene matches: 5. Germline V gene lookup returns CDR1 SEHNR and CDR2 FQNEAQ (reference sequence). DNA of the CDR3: TGTGCCAGCAGCTTAGGTGAGGGGGCCTACCAAGAGACCCAGTACTTC. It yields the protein CASSLGEGAYQETQYF.

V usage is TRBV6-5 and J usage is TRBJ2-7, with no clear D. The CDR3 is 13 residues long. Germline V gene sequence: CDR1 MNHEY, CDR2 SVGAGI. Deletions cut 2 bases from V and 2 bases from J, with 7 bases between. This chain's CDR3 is CASSYDETYEQYF. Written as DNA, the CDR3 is TGTGCCAGCAGTTACGACGAGACCTACGAGCAGTACTTC.

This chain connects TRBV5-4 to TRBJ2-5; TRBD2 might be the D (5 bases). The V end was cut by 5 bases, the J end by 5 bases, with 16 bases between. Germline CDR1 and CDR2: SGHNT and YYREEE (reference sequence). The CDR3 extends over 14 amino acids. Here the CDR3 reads CASRFGESVETQYF. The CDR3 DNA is TGTGCCAGCAGATTCGGGGAGTCGGTCGAGACCCAGTACTTC.

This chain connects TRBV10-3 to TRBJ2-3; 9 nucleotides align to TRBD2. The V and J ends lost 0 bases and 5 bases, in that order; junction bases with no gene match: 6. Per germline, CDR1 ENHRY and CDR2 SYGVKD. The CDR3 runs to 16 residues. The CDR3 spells CAISESASGMGDTQYF. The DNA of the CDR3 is TGTGCCATCAGTGAGTCTGCTAGCGGGATGGGAGATACGCAGTATTTT.

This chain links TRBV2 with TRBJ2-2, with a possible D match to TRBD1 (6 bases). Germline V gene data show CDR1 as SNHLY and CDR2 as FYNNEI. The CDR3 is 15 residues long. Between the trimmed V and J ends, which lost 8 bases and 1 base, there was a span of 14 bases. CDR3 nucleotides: TGTGCCAGCGTGGGGGCTAGAGTGAACACCGGGGAGCTGTTTTTT. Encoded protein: CASVGARVNTGELFF.

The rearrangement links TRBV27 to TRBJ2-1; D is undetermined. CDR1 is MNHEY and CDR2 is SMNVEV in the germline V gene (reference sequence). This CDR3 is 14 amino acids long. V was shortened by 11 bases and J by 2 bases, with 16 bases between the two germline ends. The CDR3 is CADEKFGAYNEQFF. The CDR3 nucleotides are TGTGCCGACGAAAAATTTGGAGCCTACAATGAGCAGTTCTTC.

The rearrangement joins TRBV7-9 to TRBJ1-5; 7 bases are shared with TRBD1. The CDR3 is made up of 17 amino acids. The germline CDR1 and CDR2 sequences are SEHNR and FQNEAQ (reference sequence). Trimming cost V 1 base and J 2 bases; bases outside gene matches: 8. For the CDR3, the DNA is TGTGCCAGCAGCTTAGACGAGACAGGGTACGGCAATCAGCCCCAGCATTTT. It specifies CASSLDETGYGNQPQHF.

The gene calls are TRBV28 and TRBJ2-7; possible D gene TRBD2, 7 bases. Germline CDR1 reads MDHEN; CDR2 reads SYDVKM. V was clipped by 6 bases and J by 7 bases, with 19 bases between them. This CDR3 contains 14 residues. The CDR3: CASREGDYAGEQYF. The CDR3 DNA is TGTGCCAGCAGGGAGGGGGACTACGCGGGTGAGCAGTACTTC.

The CDR3 coding sequence is TGTGCCAGCAGTCCATCCCGGGACACCTCCTACAATGAGCAGTTCTTC. It is translated as CASSPSRDTSYNEQFF. This rearrangement joins TRBV28 to TRBJ2-1; tentatively, D is TRBD1 (6 bases). This CDR3 is 16 amino acids long. Trimming took off 5 bases at V and 0 bases at J, with 14 bases between the two ends. Germline assignment: CDR1 MDHEN and CDR2 SYDVKM.

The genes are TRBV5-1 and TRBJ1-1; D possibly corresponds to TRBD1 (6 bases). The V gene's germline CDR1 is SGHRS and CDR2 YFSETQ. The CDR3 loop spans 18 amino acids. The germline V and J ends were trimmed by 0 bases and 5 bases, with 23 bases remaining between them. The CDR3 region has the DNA TGCGCCAGCAGCTTGGCCTTGGGGGCGGGGTCCGAGAAGACTGAAGCTTTCTTT. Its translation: CASSLALGAGSEKTEAFF.

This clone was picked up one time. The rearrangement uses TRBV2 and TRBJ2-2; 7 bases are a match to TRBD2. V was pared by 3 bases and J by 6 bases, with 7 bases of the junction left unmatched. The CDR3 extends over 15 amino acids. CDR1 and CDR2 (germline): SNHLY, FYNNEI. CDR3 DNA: TGTGCCAGCAGTGACTCACTAGCGTTAGCCGGGGAGCTGTTTTTT. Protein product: CASSDSLALAGELFF. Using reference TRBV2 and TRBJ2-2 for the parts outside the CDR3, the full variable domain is EPEVTQTPSHQVTQMGQEVILRCVPISNHLYFYWYRQILGQKVEFLVSFYNNEISEKSEIFDDQFSVERPDGSNFTLKIRSTKLEDSAMYFCASSDSLALAGELFFGEGSRLTVL.

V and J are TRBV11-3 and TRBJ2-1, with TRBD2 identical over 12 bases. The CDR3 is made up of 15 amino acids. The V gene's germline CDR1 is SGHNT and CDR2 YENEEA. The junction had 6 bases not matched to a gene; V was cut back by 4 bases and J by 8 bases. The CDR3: CASSSTSGRVYEQFF. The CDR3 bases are TGTGCCAGCAGCTCGACTAGCGGGAGAGTGTATGAGCAGTTCTTC.

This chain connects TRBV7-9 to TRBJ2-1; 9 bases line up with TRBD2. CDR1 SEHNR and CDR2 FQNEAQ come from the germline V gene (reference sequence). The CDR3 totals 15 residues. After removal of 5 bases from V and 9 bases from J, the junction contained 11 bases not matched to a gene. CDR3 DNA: TGTGCCAGCAGCCCCCGGTTGGCGGGAGGGCCTGAGCAGTTCTTC. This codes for CASSPRLAGGPEQFF. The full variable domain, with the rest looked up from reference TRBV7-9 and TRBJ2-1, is DTGVSQNPRHKITKRGQNVTFRCDPISEHNRLYWYRQTLGQGPEFLTYFQNEAQLEKSRLLSDRFSAERPKGSFSTLEIQRTEQGDSAMYLCASSPRLAGGPEQFFGPGTRLTVL.